The entry that follows covers one TCR beta chain sequence. Its antigen remains unidentified. With 4 bases clipped from V and 2 bases from J, the junction kept 3 bases outside the gene matches. Germline V gene lookup returns CDR1 SGDLS and CDR2 YYNGEE. The CDR3 runs 15 residues. The repertoire was sequenced with immunoSEQ multiplex PCR; TCRdb's copy has only in-frame clones and lacks some. Among fewer than 90,000 clones, roughly 84% were seen once, and the ten largest hold around 0.26%. This record comes from a study of OX40 agonist ivuxolimab in advanced cancers. For the study at large: Ivuxolimab, an antibody acting as an agonist of OX40 (CD134), was used to treat patients. Head and neck, renal cell, melanoma or hepatocellular carcinoma were the cancers that dose-escalation patients had. Partial responses, seen in three patients, involved one hepatocellular carcinoma and two cutaneous melanomas. Study-level points and caveats: The study found that CD8+ T cells averaged more expanded clones than CD4+.

The specimen was CD4+ or CD8+ T cells sorted from blood, collected in a trial of the OX40 agonist ivuxolimab. The clonotype was recovered from an adult with an advanced solid tumor such as melanoma, head and neck, liver or kidney cancer. The chain joins TRBV9 to TRBJ2-1, with TRBD1 matching 10 bases. This chain's CDR3 is CASSRGQGAYNEQFF. DNA for the CDR3: TGTGCCAGCAGCCGAGGACAGGGGGCCTACAATGAGCAGTTCTTC.